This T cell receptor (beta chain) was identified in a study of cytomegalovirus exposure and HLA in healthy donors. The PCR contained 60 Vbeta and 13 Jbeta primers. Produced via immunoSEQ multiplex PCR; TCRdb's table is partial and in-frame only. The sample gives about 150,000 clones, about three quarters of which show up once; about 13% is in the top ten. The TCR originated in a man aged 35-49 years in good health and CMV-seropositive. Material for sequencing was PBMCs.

CDR3: CASSGTGIYNEQFF. The CDR3, as DNA: TGTGCCAGCTCAGGGACAGGGATTTACAATGAGCAGTTCTTC. This rearrangement joins TRBV18 to TRBJ2-1; the match to TRBD1 covers 9 bases. V shed 5 bases and J 4 bases; nucleotides not matched to a gene: 3. CDR1 and CDR2 from the germline V gene are KGHSH and LQKENI. CDR3 length: 14 residues. The variable domain in full, with the rest retrieved from reference TRBV18 and TRBJ2-1, is NAGVMQNPRHLVRRRGQEARLRCSPMKGHSHVYWYRQLPEEGLKFMVYLQKENIIDESGMPKERFSAEFPKEGPSILRIQQVVRGDSAAYFCASSGTGIYNEQFFGPGTRLTVL.